The next 7 T cell receptor beta chains were all read from a single sample in a study of T cell responses to AZD1222 COVID-19 vaccine (dated by TCRdb to the early 2020s). Reading the label with the study, this specimen's time point is: baseline before first vaccination. Library preparation used the immunoSEQ multiplex PCR assay. The table was pulled from immuneACCESS by TCRdb, which kept in-frame rearrangements only. Such tables lose some clones; where checked, under half of the loss comes from unresolved V genes, and the rest has no known cause. Across this sample there are 180,000 or so clones, with 88% seen only once. Around 8% of the sample is taken by the ten largest. The sequencing used peripheral blood, collected on day 0 of AZD1222 vaccination. The receptors were gathered from an adult in good health.

The chain uses TRBV5-6 and TRBJ1-5, with D unresolved. The CDR3 is 14 amino acids. Germline V gene data show CDR1 as SGHDT and CDR2 as YYEEEE. Trimming took off 0 bases at V and 6 bases at J, with 10 bases between the two ends. This CDR3 reads CASSLGSGAQPQHF. CDR3 sequence (DNA): TGTGCCAGCAGCTTGGGCTCAGGAGCTCAGCCCCAGCATTTT.

This clone was seen once. This chain connects TRBV2 to TRBJ2-7; D is perhaps TRBD2 (5 bases). V shed 1 base and J shed 3 bases, with 10 bases lying between them. Germline V gene data show CDR1 as SNHLY and CDR2 as FYNNEI. This CDR3 is 14 amino acids long. In nucleotides, the CDR3 is TGTGCCAGCAGTGAAGGAACGGGGAACTACGAGCAGTACTTC. Residues: CASSEGTGNYEQYF.

The chain is built from TRBV19 and TRBJ1-2; no clear D. Trimming shortened V by 6 bases and J by 4 bases, and 12 bases separated the two germline ends. The CDR3 is 13 amino acids. Germline assignment: CDR1 LNHDA and CDR2 SQIVND (reference sequence). CDR3 DNA sequence: TGTGCCAGTAGAGAGGCAGACATCTATGGCTACACCTTC. Protein sequence: CASREADIYGYTF.

V gene TRBV28 combines with J gene TRBJ2-7; D remains ambiguous. The CDR3 spans 13 residues. The V gene's germline CDR1 is MDHEN and CDR2 SYDVKM. With 3 bases removed from V and 0 bases from J, the gap between germline ends came to 6 bases. CDR3 DNA: TGTGCCAGCAGTTTGGGCTTCTCCTACGAGCAGTACTTC. Amino acids: CASSLGFSYEQYF.

V is TRBV5-5 and J is TRBJ2-4, with D possibly being TRBD1 (6 bases). The germline V and J ends were trimmed by 4 bases and 6 bases, with 17 bases remaining between them. There are 15 residues in the CDR3. Germline-derived CDR1 and CDR2 are SGHKS and YYEKEE (reference sequence). CDR3 region: CASSPEPGVPNIQYF. CDR3 nucleotides: TGTGCCAGCAGCCCGGAACCAGGGGTACCAAACATTCAGTACTTC.

The genes are TRBV5-1 and TRBJ1-1; 8 bases align to TRBD1. In germline, CDR1 is SGHRS, CDR2 YFSETQ. The CDR3 sequence is 13 residues long. Trimming cost V 7 bases and J 4 bases; bases outside gene matches: 6. CDR3 nucleotide sequence: TGCGCCAGCCGAACAGGGGGACCCACTGAAGCTTTCTTT. It translates to CASRTGGPTEAFF.

In this sample, this clone turned up once. The chain employs TRBV27 and TRBJ1-1; D possibly corresponds to TRBD1 (6 bases). V was pared by 5 bases and J by 8 bases, with 12 bases between. Germline values: CDR1 MNHEY, CDR2 SMNVEV (reference sequence). This CDR3 region has 12 residues. The DNA for the CDR3 is TGTGCCAGCAGTCAACAGGGAAGGGAAGCTTTCTTT. Its protein is CASSQQGREAFF.